Below, 11 T cell receptor beta chains from the same sample are listed, as sequenced in a study of vaccination and CD4 T cells after COVID-19. Treatment given: roughly 10-day PBMC culture with coronavirus spike peptide pools or control peptides (ViraFEST assay). CD4+ T cells of the unexposed donor were collected before the COVID-19 pandemic (2011-2018). Sequenced with the Oncomine TCR Beta short-read assay was DNA taken from cultured CD4+ T cells. MiXCR, applied by TCRdb to the PCR reads, yields one record per CDR3 protein. The data hold 6,500 to 8,000 distinct CDR3 sequences, with around 70% observed a single time. No antigens are known for them. Sequences were obtained from CD4+ T cells from blood, cultured in vitro. The receptors here all came from a human donor in good health.

The rearrangement joins TRBV6-2 or TRBV6-3 to TRBJ2-1, with 11 bases fitting TRBD1. This CDR3 contains 16 residues. The germline CDR1 and CDR2 sequences are MNHEY and SVGEGT. The V and J ends lost 6 bases and 1 base, in that order; junction bases with no gene match: 5. The CDR3 region has the DNA TGTGCCAGCAGAACCGGACAGGGGGCTTCCTACAATGAGCAGTTCTTC. It encodes CASRTGQGASYNEQFF.

This clonotype has more than one count but fewer than ten. The genes are TRBV6-1 and TRBJ1-2; D gene uncertain. With 8 bases removed from V and 5 bases from J, the gap between germline ends came to 24 bases. CDR1 is MNHNS and CDR2 is SASEGT in the germline V gene. CDR3 length equals 16 residues. CDR3 in amino acids: CASSLAVSASGYGYTF. CDR3 nucleotides: TGTGCCAGCTCCCTGGCAGTCTCCGCGAGTGGGTATGGCTACACCTTC.

The CDR3 here is CASIYVLNTEAFF. The CDR3 bases are TGTGCCAGCATCTACGTACTGAACACTGAAGCTTTCTTT. The rearrangement uses TRBV6-1 and TRBJ1-1; no reliable D call. Germline-derived CDR1 and CDR2 are MNHNS and SASEGT. Trimming took 7 bases from V and 0 from J, leaving 9 bases between them. The CDR3 contains 13 residues.

The CDR3 sequence is CAISPTSGGASEQFF. The CDR3 nucleotides are TGTGCCATCAGTCCGACTAGCGGGGGGGCCTCTGAGCAGTTCTTC. The chain links TRBV10-3 to TRBJ2-1; TRBD2 agrees at 14 bases. V shed 5 bases, J shed 9 bases, and the junction held 6 bases outside the gene matches. The CDR3 has 15 residues. In germline, CDR1 is ENHRY, CDR2 SYGVKD.

This chain links TRBV20-1 with TRBJ1-2, with a weak D call TRBD1 (5 bases). The CDR3 consists of 13 residues. Germline-derived CDR1 and CDR2 are DFQATT and SNEGSKA (reference sequence). V was shortened by 7 bases and J by 2 bases, with 14 bases between the two germline ends. CDR3 residues: CSVATVINYGYTF. The CDR3, as DNA: TGCAGTGTTGCGACAGTTATAAACTATGGCTACACCTTC.

V and J are TRBV20-1 and TRBJ1-1, with D unresolved. The CDR3 is made up of 13 amino acids. The germline CDR1 and CDR2 sequences are DFQATT and SNEGSKA (reference sequence). Trimming pared 4 bases from V and 5 bases from J, leaving 14 bases between. The CDR3 sequence is CSATRMGETEAFF. The CDR3 coding sequence is TGCAGTGCTACGAGGATGGGAGAAACTGAAGCTTTCTTT.

There are a few counts of this clonotype. The rearrangement joins TRBV20-1 to TRBJ1-5; D ambiguous. The CDR3 sequence is 13 residues long. Germline lookup yields CDR1 DFQATT and CDR2 SNEGSKA (reference sequence). V shed 3 bases and J shed 0 bases, with 6 bases lying between them. Here the CDR3 DNA reads TGCAGTGCTAGTGGCGGTAGCAATCAGCCCCAGCATTTT. Encoded protein: CSASGGSNQPQHF.

The chain combines TRBV27 with TRBJ2-7; D remains unclear. CDR3 length: 15 residues. Looked up from germline, CDR1 is MNHEY and CDR2 is SMNVEV (reference sequence). The V end was cut by 4 bases, the J end by 0 bases, with 13 bases between. The CDR3 region is CASSSRPMNSYEQYF. The CDR3 bases are TGTGCCAGCAGTTCGAGACCCATGAACTCCTACGAGCAGTACTTC.

This chain uses TRBV7-9 with TRBJ2-3; 7 nucleotides agree with TRBD1. The V gene's germline CDR1 is SEHNR and CDR2 FQNEAQ (reference sequence). The junction had 5 bases not matched to a gene; V was cut back by 3 bases and J by 5 bases. The CDR3 sequence is 14 residues long. This chain's CDR3 is CASSLTGFEDTQYF. Here the CDR3 DNA reads TGTGCCAGCAGCTTGACAGGGTTCGAAGATACGCAGTATTTT.

The chain has TRBV20-1 and TRBJ1-5, with a weak D call TRBD1 (5 bases). V shed 1 base and J shed 0 bases, with 7 bases lying between them. CDR1 and CDR2 from the germline V gene are DFQATT and SNEGSKA (reference sequence). This CDR3 region has 14 residues. The CDR3 DNA follows: TGCAGTGCTAGAGGGGGGAATAGCAATCAGCCCCAGCATTTT. It yields the protein CSARGGNSNQPQHF.

CDR3 loop: CASSLLRSQPQHF. The CDR3 DNA is TGTGCCAGCAGCTTATTACGGAGTCAGCCCCAGCATTTT. V usage is TRBV7-8 and J usage is TRBJ1-5; no definite D call. CDR3 length equals 13 residues. Per the germline V gene, CDR1 is SGHVS and CDR2 is FQNEAQ. V lost 2 bases, J lost 6 bases, and 8 bases lay in between. Filled out from reference TRBV7-8 and TRBJ1-5, the complete variable domain reads GAGVSQSPRYKVAKRGQDVALRCDPISGHVSLFWYQQALGQGPEFLTYFQNEAQLDKSGLPSDRFFAERPEGSVSTLKIQRTQQEDSAVYLCASSLLRSQPQHFGDGTRLSIL.